A selection of T cell receptor beta chains follows, all from one sample in a study of post-analysis software for immune sequencing data. TCRdb independently ran MiXCR on the PCR reads; one entry per CDR3 protein. The sample lists over 300,000 distinct CDR3 sequences, approximately 38% occurring once. Sequencing was carried out using blood. The receptors stem from a girl aged 10-17 years with multiple sclerosis. Each CDR3 is given with its conserved first and last residue. D genes are given only for firm matches. For some rows the clone size is stated as once, few or many, or as a class when expanded; others skip it.

J gene: TRBJ2-5
clone size: few
V gene: TRBV6-6
D gene: TRBD2
CDR3 protein: CASRSGTTQETQYF
CDR3 DNA: TGTGCCAGCAGATCCGGGACTACTCAAGAGACCCAGTACTTC

J gene: TRBJ2-5
clone size: once
V gene: TRBV7-7
D gene: .
CDR3 protein: CASSSGVPGETQYF
CDR3 DNA: TGTGCTAGCAGCTCCGGAGTTCCCGGGGAGACCCAGTACTTC

J gene: TRBJ2-7
clone size: few
V gene: TRBV6-2/TRBV6-3
D gene: TRBD1
CDR3 protein: CASSWDGQGAPYEQYF
CDR3 DNA: TGTGCCAGCAGTTGGGACGGACAGGGGGCACCCTACGAGCAGTACTTC

J gene: TRBJ1-2
clone size: few
V gene: TRBV7-9
D gene: .
CDR3 protein: CASSLLENNYGYTF
CDR3 DNA: TGTGCCAGCAGCTTGTTAGAAAATAACTATGGCTACACCTTC

J gene: TRBJ2-3
clone size: few
V gene: TRBV4-2
D gene: TRBD2
CDR3 protein: CASSEPLGSGGHSTDTQYF
CDR3 DNA: TGTGCCAGCAGCGAACCCTTAGGAAGCGGGGGGCATAGCACAGATACGCAGTATTTT

J gene: TRBJ1-1
clone size: .
V gene: TRBV2
D gene: .
CDR3 protein: CASSEEGPFNTEAFF
CDR3 DNA: TGTGCCAGCAGTGAAGAAGGTCCCTTTAACACTGAAGCTTTCTTT

J gene: TRBJ2-1
clone size: .
V gene: TRBV9
D gene: .
CDR3 protein: CASSPLGGGPQIPGYNEQFF
CDR3 DNA: TGTGCCAGCAGCCCCCTAGGGGGAGGGCCTCAAATCCCGGGGTACAATGAGCAGTTCTTC

J gene: TRBJ2-5
clone size: few
V gene: TRBV3-1
D gene: .
CDR3 protein: CASSPDSSPSRTQYF
CDR3 DNA: TGTGCCAGCAGCCCTGACAGCTCTCCGTCTAGGACCCAGTACTTC

J gene: TRBJ1-5
clone size: .
V gene: TRBV7-2
D gene: .
CDR3 protein: CASSLGDLNQPQHF
CDR3 DNA: TGTGCCAGCAGCTTAGGTGATCTCAATCAGCCCCAGCATTTT

J gene: TRBJ2-1
clone size: few
V gene: TRBV20-1
D gene: TRBD2
CDR3 protein: CSARGSGAPLSSYNEQFF
CDR3 DNA: TGCAGTGCTAGAGGTAGCGGGGCCCCACTTAGCTCCTACAATGAGCAGTTCTTC

J gene: TRBJ2-7
clone size: few
V gene: TRBV30
D gene: .
CDR3 protein: CAWSEGLTGAYEQYF
CDR3 DNA: TGTGCCTGGAGCGAGGGACTCACGGGGGCCTACGAGCAGTACTTC

J gene: TRBJ2-7
clone size: many
V gene: TRBV7-2
D gene: .
CDR3 protein: CASSLYLPTYEQYF
CDR3 DNA: TGTGCCAGCAGCTTATATCTCCCCACCTACGAGCAGTACTTC

J gene: TRBJ2-1
clone size: few
V gene: TRBV20-1
D gene: TRBD2
CDR3 protein: CSARTSGSNEQFF
CDR3 DNA: TGCAGTGCTAGGACTAGCGGTAGCAATGAGCAGTTCTTC

J gene: TRBJ2-5
clone size: many
V gene: TRBV5-1
D gene: TRBD2
CDR3 protein: CASSLGLALLQETQYF
CDR3 DNA: TGCGCCAGCAGCCTGGGACTAGCTCTTCTTCAAGAGACCCAGTACTTC

J gene: TRBJ1-1
clone size: .
V gene: TRBV7-3
D gene: .
CDR3 protein: CASSPFTGTEAFF
CDR3 DNA: TGTGCCAGCAGCCCCTTCACAGGCACTGAAGCTTTCTTT

J gene: TRBJ2-7
clone size: .
V gene: TRBV29-1
D gene: .
CDR3 protein: CSVAHRGLSYEQYF
CDR3 DNA: TGCAGCGTCGCCCACAGGGGACTCTCCTACGAGCAGTACTTC

J gene: TRBJ2-1
clone size: few
V gene: TRBV5-4
D gene: .
CDR3 protein: CASSLGGPTANNEQFF
CDR3 DNA: TGTGCCAGCAGCTTGGGGGGACCAACGGCAAACAATGAGCAGTTCTTC

J gene: TRBJ2-7
clone size: .
V gene: TRBV2
D gene: TRBD2
CDR3 protein: CASSKNTGLAGYEEQYF
CDR3 DNA: TGTGCCAGCAGTAAAAACACCGGACTAGCGGGGTACGAAGAGCAGTACTTC

J gene: TRBJ2-1
clone size: .
V gene: TRBV27
D gene: .
CDR3 protein: CASTGVPYNEQFF
CDR3 DNA: TGTGCCAGCACAGGGGTACCCTACAATGAGCAGTTCTTC

J gene: TRBJ1-6
clone size: .
V gene: TRBV7-2
D gene: TRBD1
CDR3 protein: CASSLIGTDDNSPLHF
CDR3 DNA: TGTGCCAGCAGCCTAATAGGGACAGACGATAATTCACCCCTCCACTTT

J gene: TRBJ1-2
clone size: .
V gene: TRBV14
D gene: .
CDR3 protein: CASSPMEKGYGYTF
CDR3 DNA: TGTGCCAGCAGCCCCATGGAAAAAGGCTATGGCTACACCTTC

J gene: TRBJ2-5
clone size: many
V gene: TRBV7-3
D gene: TRBD2
CDR3 protein: CASSLSGGQETQYF
CDR3 DNA: TGTGCCAGCAGCCTCAGCGGGGGGCAAGAGACCCAGTACTTC

J gene: TRBJ2-2
clone size: .
V gene: TRBV20-1
D gene: .
CDR3 protein: CSAPKLGPAGTGELFF
CDR3 DNA: TGCAGTGCTCCAAAACTAGGACCCGCGGGCACCGGGGAGCTGTTTTTT

J gene: TRBJ1-5
clone size: .
V gene: TRBV4-2
D gene: TRBD1
CDR3 protein: CASSPQGAKSAASNQPQHF
CDR3 DNA: TGTGCCAGCAGCCCGCAGGGGGCAAAATCTGCGGCGAGCAATCAGCCCCAGCATTTT

J gene: TRBJ2-1
clone size: once
V gene: TRBV9
D gene: .
CDR3 protein: CASSVDLGNEQFF
CDR3 DNA: TGTGCCAGCAGCGTAGATCTAGGCAATGAGCAGTTCTTC

J gene: TRBJ2-5
clone size: .
V gene: TRBV5-1
D gene: TRBD1
CDR3 protein: CASGLQGARGTQYF
CDR3 DNA: TGCGCCAGCGGCCTACAGGGGGCGAGGGGGACCCAGTACTTC

J gene: TRBJ2-7
clone size: few
V gene: TRBV28
D gene: TRBD1
CDR3 protein: CASSLGTGTAYEQYF
CDR3 DNA: TGTGCCAGCAGTTTGGGAACCGGGACAGCCTACGAGCAGTACTTC

J gene: TRBJ2-3
clone size: .
V gene: TRBV29-1
D gene: .
CDR3 protein: CSVDYAGPGVDTQYF
CDR3 DNA: TGCAGCGTTGATTACGCGGGTCCTGGTGTTGATACGCAGTATTTT

J gene: TRBJ1-1
clone size: few
V gene: TRBV6-5
D gene: TRBD1
CDR3 protein: CASSYRGTGGTEAFF
CDR3 DNA: TGTGCCAGCAGTTACAGGGGGACAGGGGGCACTGAAGCTTTCTTT

J gene: TRBJ1-2
clone size: .
V gene: TRBV20-1
D gene: TRBD1
CDR3 protein: CSASTTGFYGYTF
CDR3 DNA: TGCAGTGCTAGTACGACAGGGTTCTATGGCTACACCTTC

J gene: TRBJ1-2
clone size: few
V gene: TRBV20-1
D gene: TRBD1
CDR3 protein: CSAREMGTELYGYTF
CDR3 DNA: TGCAGTGCTAGAGAAATGGGGACAGAGCTCTATGGCTACACCTTC

J gene: TRBJ2-3
clone size: few
V gene: TRBV4-3
D gene: TRBD2
CDR3 protein: CASSLLAGPPRDTQYF
CDR3 DNA: TGCGCCAGCAGCCTTCTAGCGGGGCCCCCAAGAGATACGCAGTATTTT

J gene: TRBJ2-5
clone size: .
V gene: TRBV25-1
D gene: .
CDR3 protein: CASNRQDSQETQYF
CDR3 DNA: TGTGCCAGCAATCGACAGGACTCCCAAGAGACCCAGTACTTC

J gene: TRBJ2-3
clone size: .
V gene: TRBV7-6
D gene: .
CDR3 protein: CASSLWTTGRDTQYF
CDR3 DNA: TGTGCCAGCAGCTTATGGACGACCGGCCGGGATACGCAGTATTTT

J gene: TRBJ1-1
clone size: .
V gene: TRBV12-3/TRBV12-4
D gene: TRBD1
CDR3 protein: CASSHYRGEGNTEAFF
CDR3 DNA: TGTGCCAGCAGTCATTACAGGGGGGAGGGGAACACTGAAGCTTTCTTT

J gene: TRBJ1-2
clone size: .
V gene: TRBV29-1
D gene: .
CDR3 protein: CSGDPGAYGYTF
CDR3 DNA: TGCAGCGGTGACCCAGGAGCCTATGGCTACACCTTC